This TCR beta chain was recorded in a study of shared clonotypes between healthy human individuals. Across the whole study: Donors had three CD4 naive, three CD4 memory, two CD8 naive and one CD8 memory plate apiece. Study conclusions and caveats: The expectation was that sequencing depth would affect clonotype sharing among donors.

Measured with immunoSEQ multiplex PCR; TCRdb has only the in-frame clones, and not every one. The sample carries 800,000 to 1,200,000 clones, roughly 74% recorded once. In the CD4+ fraction, cells were divided into CD45RA+ naive and CD45RA-negative memory subsets. On this clone: Its antigen is still unknown.

Trimming took off 1 base at V and 5 bases at J, with 21 bases between the two ends. The CDR3 is 17 amino acids. From germline, CDR1 is SGHRS and CDR2 YFSETQ. Input material: memory CD4+ T cells from PBMCs. Specified subset: CD45RA-negative fraction. The chain uses TRBV5-1 and TRBJ2-5; TRBD2 might be the D (6 bases). This receptor was taken from a man aged 18 to 30 in good health. Some clones in this sample may be carry-over from other donors' samples. The CDR3 sequence: CASSLRTGVASRETQYF. The CDR3 DNA reads as TGCGCCAGCAGCTTGAGGACGGGAGTGGCCTCGCGGGAGACCCAGTACTTC.